The 15 T cell receptor beta chains listed next were all sequenced from one sample in a study of human T cells and chemical hapten exposure. One entry per CDR3 protein results from TCRdb running MiXCR on the RACE reads. This sample has some 300,000 distinct CDR3 sequences; 5% to 6.5% occur once, and the top ten carry 7% to 10%. Time point given: pre-sensitization, week 0. Treatment described: therapeutic diphenylcyclopropenone sensitization with weekly scalp DPC. Specimen: whole blood, collected in connection with sensitization to the hapten diphenylcyclopropenone (DPC). These receptors originate from a young woman with alopecia areata. Some clones in this sample may be carry-over from other donors' samples.

This clonotype was counted between two and nine times. The V gene is TRBV4-3, the J gene TRBJ2-6, with a weak D call TRBD2 (7 bases). Trimming took 0 bases from V and 0 from J, leaving 15 bases between them. Germline V lookup: CDR1 LGHNA, CDR2 YSLEER. The CDR3 has 19 residues. CDR3 sequence: CASSQERGGGRSGANVLTF. The DNA for the CDR3 is TGCGCCAGCAGCCAAGAACGGGGCGGGGGCCGCTCTGGGGCCAACGTCCTGACTTTC.

The rearrangement joins TRBV7-9 to TRBJ2-3, with a possible D match to TRBD2 (6 bases). The V end lost 5 bases, the J end lost 2 bases, and 17 bases lay between the germline ends. The CDR3 has 16 amino acids. Germline assignment: CDR1 SEHNR and CDR2 FQNEAQ (reference sequence). The CDR3 here is CASSGRLVRDTDTQYF. In DNA, the CDR3 is TGTGCCAGCAGCGGACGACTAGTGAGAGACACAGATACGCAGTATTTT.

This clonotype was detected ten times or more. This chain links TRBV4-2 with TRBJ1-5; a possible D gene is TRBD1 (6 bases). Germline CDR1 is LGHNA and CDR2 is YNFKEQ. CDR3 size: 14 residues. Trimming stripped 7 bases from V and 1 base from J, with 11 bases between. The CDR3 DNA reads as TGTGCCAGCAAGGGGGATAGGAGCAATCAGCCCCAGCATTTT. It encodes CASKGDRSNQPQHF.

This sequence joins TRBV5-1 and TRBJ2-1; 11 nucleotides agree with TRBD2. V gave up 2 bases and J gave up 7 bases; unmatched junction bases: 5. Germline assignment: CDR1 SGHRS and CDR2 YFSETQ. This CDR3 is 15 amino acids long. CDR3 sequence reads: CASSFSGGARNEQFF. Written as DNA, the CDR3 is TGCGCCAGCAGCTTTAGCGGGGGGGCCAGAAATGAGCAGTTCTTC. The full variable domain, its missing parts supplied by reference TRBV5-1 and TRBJ2-1, is KAGVTQTPRYLIKTRGQQVTLSCSPISGHRSVSWYQQTPGQGLQFLFEYFSETQRNKGNFPGRFSGRQFSNSRSEMNVSTLELGDSALYLCASSFSGGARNEQFFGPGTRLTVL.

The rearrangement joins TRBV20-1 to TRBJ2-1, with D possibly called TRBD1 or TRBD2 (6 bases each). V was pared by 5 bases and J by 9 bases, with 14 bases between. The V gene's germline CDR1 is DFQATT and CDR2 SNEGSKA (reference sequence). This CDR3 is 12 amino acids long. In DNA, the CDR3 is TGCAGTGCTCGAACCGGGGGCAGTGAGCAGTTCTTC. Translating it yields CSARTGGSEQFF.

With respect to this clonotype: This may arise from a read error, as a much more abundant clone is one base away. The V call is TRBV12-3 or TRBV12-4, the J call TRBJ2-1, with TRBD2 as a possible D gene (6 bases). The CDR3 covers 15 residues. The DNA for the CDR3 is TGTGCCAGCAGCCCAGGAGGGCCCTCCTACAATGAGAAGTTCTTC. This translates into CASSPGGPSYNEKFF.

The rearrangement joins TRBV6-6 to TRBJ2-2, with a possible D match to TRBD2 (6 bases). V was trimmed by 2 bases and J by 5 bases, leaving 15 bases between them. Germline CDR1 and CDR2: MNHNY and SVGAGI (reference sequence). This CDR3 has 16 amino acids. CDR3 coding DNA: TGTGCCAGCAGTTACGCGATAATCCGGGGGACCGGGGAGCTGTTTTTT. Its protein is CASSYAIIRGTGELFF.

This clonotype showed up just a few times. The chain has TRBV6-5 and TRBJ1-6; perhaps TRBD1 as D (6 bases). The CDR3 totals 17 residues. Germline-derived CDR1 and CDR2 are MNHEY and SVGAGI. The V gene lost 7 bases and the J gene lost 0 bases, with 16 bases spanning the gap. The CDR3 DNA is TGTGCCAGCACTCGGACAGCTGAAAGCTCCTATAATTCACCCCTCCACTTT. This gives the protein CASTRTAESSYNSPLHF.

This clonotype was seen only a few times. The chain couples TRBV18 to TRBJ1-2; no definite D call. Germline values: CDR1 KGHSH, CDR2 LQKENI. The CDR3 has 15 amino acids. The V gene lost 0 bases and the J gene lost 2 bases, with 10 bases spanning the gap. CDR3 DNA sequence: TGTGCCAGCTCACCACCGAAACGGGAAAACTATGGCTACACCTTC. This sequence encodes CASSPPKRENYGYTF.

This clonotype was found many times. The J gene is TRBJ2-5, the V gene TRBV27, with 11 nucleotides matching TRBD2. V lost 2 bases, J lost 2 bases, and 7 bases stayed unmatched. The CDR3 is 17 amino acids. CDR1 is MNHEY and CDR2 is SMNVEV in the germline V gene (reference sequence). This chain's CDR3 is CASSLGPSGGFQETQYF. In DNA, the CDR3 is TGTGCCAGCAGTTTAGGCCCTAGCGGGGGGTTTCAAGAGACCCAGTACTTC.

There are a few counts of this clonotype. The V gene is TRBV7-8, the J gene TRBJ2-7; TRBD2 might be the D (5 bases). Germline loops: CDR1 SGHVS, CDR2 FQNEAQ. With 4 bases removed from V and 2 bases from J, the gap between germline ends came to 12 bases. This CDR3 has 14 residues. The CDR3 region has the DNA TGTGCCAGCAGCTGGGCCGGGGTTCCCTACGAGCAGTACTTC. It translates to CASSWAGVPYEQYF.

This clonotype turned up a few times. The chain recombines TRBV6-2 or TRBV6-3 with TRBJ1-5; D unclear. CDR3 size: 14 residues. Germline values: CDR1 MNHEY, CDR2 SVGEGT. V lost 8 bases and J 6 bases, leaving 17 bases between the germline ends. The CDR3 spells CASGIDTRIQPQHF. DNA of the CDR3: TGTGCCAGCGGAATCGACACTCGAATTCAGCCCCAGCATTTT.

The chain is built from TRBV7-2 and TRBJ1-5; the D gene is possibly TRBD1 (5 bases). Germline V gives CDR1 SGHTA, CDR2 FQGNSA. The CDR3 contains 14 residues. V lost 5 bases and J 6 bases, leaving 14 bases between the germline ends. The CDR3 DNA reads TGTGCCAGCAGCATCGACGGGGGGGGTCAGCCCCAGCATTTT. Its translation is CASSIDGGGQPQHF. The variable domain in full, completed from reference TRBV7-2 and TRBJ1-5, reads GAGVSQSPSNKVTEKGKDVELRCDPISGHTALYWYRQSLGQGLEFLIYFQGNSAPDKSGLPSDRFSAERTGGSVSTLTIQRTQQEDSAVYLCASSIDGGGQPQHFGDGTRLSIL.

The chain uses TRBV2 and TRBJ1-6; D is unresolved. The CDR3 extends over 14 amino acids. Trimming took off 2 bases at V and 9 bases at J, with 11 bases between the two ends. Per germline, CDR1 SNHLY and CDR2 FYNNEI. The CDR3 DNA reads TGTGCCAGCAGTGAACGGGAGACCAGTTCACCCCTCCACTTT. Translating it yields CASSERETSSPLHF.

The gene calls are TRBV12-3 or TRBV12-4 and TRBJ1-5; D not certain. CDR3 size: 13 residues. Trimming took off 7 bases at V and 5 bases at J, with 12 bases between the two ends. CDR3 in DNA: TGTGCCAGCACGGGCAGGCCGTATCAGCCCCAGCATTTT. Protein: CASTGRPYQPQHF.